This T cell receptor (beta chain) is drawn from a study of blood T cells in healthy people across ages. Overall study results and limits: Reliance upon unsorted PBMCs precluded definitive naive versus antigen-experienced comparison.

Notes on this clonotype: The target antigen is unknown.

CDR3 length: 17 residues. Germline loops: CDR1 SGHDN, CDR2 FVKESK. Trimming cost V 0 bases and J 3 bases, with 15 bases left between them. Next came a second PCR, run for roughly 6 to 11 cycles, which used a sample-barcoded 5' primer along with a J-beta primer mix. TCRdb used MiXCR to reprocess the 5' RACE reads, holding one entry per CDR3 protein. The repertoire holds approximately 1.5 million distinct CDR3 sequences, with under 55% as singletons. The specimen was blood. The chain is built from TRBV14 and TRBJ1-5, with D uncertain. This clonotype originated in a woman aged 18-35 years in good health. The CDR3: CASSQERETDTNQPQHF. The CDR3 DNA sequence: TGTGCCAGCAGCCAAGAGAGAGAAACAGACACCAATCAGCCCCAGCATTTT. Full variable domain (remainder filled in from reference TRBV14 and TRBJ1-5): EAGVTQFPSHSVIEKGQTVTLRCDPISGHDNLYWYRRVMGKEIKFLLHFVKESKQDESGMPNNRFLAERTGGTYSTLKVQPAELEDSGVYFCASSQERETDTNQPQHFGDGTRLSIL.